Shown below are 30 T cell receptor beta chains from a single sample sequenced in a study of a mutant IDH1 vaccine in newly diagnosed glioma. Time point of the sample: week 11, during vaccination. Vaccine doses each comprised 300 ug of mutant IDH1 20-mer peptide, with topical imiquimod. These TCRs' antigens remain unknown. Produced via immunoSEQ multiplex PCR; TCRdb's table is partial and in-frame only. The sample contains about 25,000 clones, approximately 80% of which appear only once. The sequenced sample was PBMCs, obtained from a glioma patient whose treatment included an IDH1 peptide vaccine. The receptor set was obtained from a woman aged 18-35 years with glioma.

This clone has just one count. The chain uses TRBV29-1 and TRBJ2-3, with 8 bases that match TRBD1. Trimming took 8 bases from V and 5 from J; bases not matched to a gene: 9. The CDR3 length is 13 residues. Germline loops: CDR1 SQVTM, CDR2 ANQGSEA. The DNA for the CDR3 is TGCAGCCATAGCAGGGGGCTCGGAGATACGCAGTATTTT. This translates into CSHSRGLGDTQYF.

The rearrangement uses TRBV4-1 and TRBJ2-7, with D perhaps TRBD1 or TRBD2 (6 bases each). Germline V gene sequence: CDR1 MGHRA, CDR2 YSYEKL. V was shortened by 5 bases and J by 3 bases, with 14 bases between the two germline ends. The CDR3 consists of 14 residues. CDR3 in amino acids: CASSATGAGYEQYF. The CDR3 DNA reads TGCGCCAGCAGCGCCACGGGGGCAGGCTACGAGCAGTACTTC.

The table lists this clone with a few counts. The genes are TRBV11-2 and TRBJ2-2, with unresolved D. V lost 2 bases to trimming and J lost 2 bases, with 12 bases between them. The CDR3 loop spans 16 amino acids. Germline CDR1 is SGHAT and CDR2 is FQNNGV. CDR3 in amino acids: CASSLRIAENTGELFF. CDR3 DNA: TGTGCCAGCAGCTTAAGGATCGCGGAAAACACCGGGGAGCTGTTTTTT.

The genes are TRBV2 and TRBJ2-2; 7 positions agree with TRBD2. V trimming: 6 bases; J trimming: 1 base; junction bases outside the gene matches: 2. Germline V gives CDR1 SNHLY, CDR2 FYNNEI. The CDR3 sequence is 14 residues long. CDR3 residues: CASRGGGNTGELFF. CDR3 in DNA: TGTGCCAGCAGGGGCGGGGGGAACACCGGGGAGCTGTTTTTT.

The chain joins TRBV29-1 to TRBJ1-1, with TRBD1 matching 7 bases. Unmatched junction bases numbered 11, after V lost 6 bases and J lost 4 bases. Germline V gene lookup returns CDR1 SQVTM and CDR2 ANQGSEA. The CDR3 contains 14 residues. CDR3 nucleotide sequence: TGCAGCGTCAGGCCTACAGGGGTAGCCACTGAAGCTTTCTTT. It codes for CSVRPTGVATEAFF.

The chain combines TRBV1 with TRBJ2-3; the listed D gene, TRBD2, was not tested against the DNA. TRBV1 is a pseudogene locus. The CDR3 runs 18 residues. This CDR3 is CTSSQDRDSGAYTDTQYF. CDR3 DNA: TGCACCAGCAGCCAAGATCGGGATAGCGGGGCCTACACAGATACGCAGTATTTT.

The V call is TRBV5-8, the J call TRBJ1-1; D is possibly TRBD1 (5 bases). The length of the CDR3 is 12 residues. V was pared by 0 bases and J by 11 bases, with 11 bases between. Germline V gene sequence: CDR1 SGHTS, CDR2 YDEGEE. The DNA for the CDR3 is TGTGCCAGCAGCTTGGAGTCGGGGGTCGCTTTCTTT. Translated: CASSLESGVAFF.

The chain recombines TRBV7-9 with TRBJ1-1; D not resolved. Trimming shortened V by 8 bases and J by 1 base, and 14 bases separated the two germline ends. Germline values: CDR1 SEHNR, CDR2 FQNEAQ (reference sequence). The CDR3 has 14 amino acids. The CDR3, as DNA: TGTGCCAGCCCCCCCGGACCGTCGAACACTGAAGCTTTCTTT. Translation gives CASPPGPSNTEAFF. The variable domain in full, with the rest retrieved from reference TRBV7-9 and TRBJ1-1, is DTGVSQNPRHKITKRGQNVTFRCDPISEHNRLYWYRQTLGQGPEFLTYFQNEAQLEKSRLLSDRFSAERPKGSFSTLEIQRTEQGDSAMYLCASPPGPSNTEAFFGQGTRLTVV.

This chain connects TRBV10-3 to TRBJ2-5, with TRBD2 identical over 8 bases. The end of the DNA fits TRBJ2-7 better, so the J call may be wrong. Germline V gene lookup returns CDR1 ENHRY and CDR2 SYGVKD. The CDR3 length is 14 residues. Here the CDR3 DNA reads TGTGCCATCAGTGACGGGGGGGCTAAGTACGAGCAGTACTTC. Translated, it gives CAISDGGAKYEQYF.

This chain links TRBV29-1 with TRBJ1-4; the match to TRBD1 covers 7 bases. CDR1 SQVTM and CDR2 ANQGSEA come from the germline V gene. The CDR3 spans 14 residues. The V segment lost 6 bases and the J segment 1 base; nucleotides outside the gene matches: 5. CDR3 sequence (DNA): TGCAGCGTCGGGACAGATGGAACTAATGAAAAACTGTTTTTT. It specifies CSVGTDGTNEKLFF.

J is TRBJ1-1 and V is TRBV5-6, with 7 bases lining up with TRBD1. The CDR3 length is 16 residues. Germline V lookup: CDR1 SGHDT, CDR2 YYEEEE. The V gene end was trimmed by 0 bases and the J gene end by 4 bases; junction bases not matched to a gene: 9. CDR3 bases: TGTGCCAGCAGCTTGGCCGGGGTAGGGGGCTCCACTGAAGCTTTCTTT. Protein: CASSLAGVGGSTEAFF.

The chain is built from TRBV6-1 and TRBJ1-1, with D hard to call. Trimming shortened V by 0 bases and J by 1 base, and 6 bases separated the two germline ends. The CDR3 has 14 residues. The germline CDR1 and CDR2 sequences are MNHNS and SASEGT. The CDR3 coding sequence is TGTGCCAGCAGTGAAGCCCGGGGGAACACTGAAGCTTTCTTT. It translates to CASSEARGNTEAFF.

V is TRBV5-6 and J is TRBJ2-4; weak D call: TRBD1 (6 bases). Germline V CDR1 and CDR2: SGHDT, YYEEEE. The CDR3 spans 14 residues. The ends were cut back, 4 bases at V and 2 bases at J, with 10 bases in the middle. The CDR3 sequence: CASSHQGSKNIQYF. CDR3 DNA: TGTGCCAGCAGCCATCAGGGGTCCAAAAACATTCAGTACTTC.

CDR3 DNA sequence: TGTGCCAGCAGTGTAAGGACAGGGGGCGACAATGAGCAGTTCTTC. Translated: CASSVRTGGDNEQFF. This chain uses TRBV2 with TRBJ2-1; 11 nucleotides agree with TRBD1. Germline values: CDR1 SNHLY, CDR2 FYNNEI. The CDR3 length is 15 residues. V was pared by 4 bases and J by 5 bases, with 4 bases of the junction left unmatched.

This sequence joins TRBV7-9 and TRBJ1-2, with D uncertain. V was shortened by 2 bases and J by 5 bases, with 9 bases between the two germline ends. The V gene's germline CDR1 is SEHNR and CDR2 FQNEAQ (reference sequence). The CDR3 is 13 amino acids. The CDR3 is CASSLPQQYGYTF. DNA for the CDR3: TGTGCCAGCAGCTTACCACAGCAGTATGGCTACACCTTC.

This clone was seen a single time. The rearrangement links TRBV5-1 to TRBJ2-5, with D unclear. The germline V and J ends were trimmed by 4 bases and 0 bases, with 4 bases remaining between them. CDR1 and CDR2 (germline): SGHRS, YFSETQ. The CDR3 is 12 amino acids. The CDR3 is CASSANQETQYF. The CDR3 coding sequence is TGCGCCAGCAGCGCCAACCAAGAGACCCAGTACTTC. Drawing the rest from reference TRBV5-1 and TRBJ2-5, the complete variable domain is KAGVTQTPRYLIKTRGQQVTLSCSPISGHRSVSWYQQTPGQGLQFLFEYFSETQRNKGNFPGRFSGRQFSNSRSEMNVSTLELGDSALYLCASSANQETQYFGPGTRLLVL.

The chain couples TRBV5-1 to TRBJ2-7; D call uncertain. The CDR3 consists of 12 residues. Per germline, CDR1 SGHRS and CDR2 YFSETQ. The germline V and J ends were trimmed by 4 bases and 3 bases, with 8 bases remaining between them. Written as DNA, the CDR3 is TGCGCCAGCAGCCAACAGTTCTACGAGCAGTACTTC. Its translation is CASSQQFYEQYF. Complete variable domain (other parts from reference TRBV5-1 and TRBJ2-7): KAGVTQTPRYLIKTRGQQVTLSCSPISGHRSVSWYQQTPGQGLQFLFEYFSETQRNKGNFPGRFSGRQFSNSRSEMNVSTLELGDSALYLCASSQQFYEQYFGPGTRLTVT.

CDR3 nucleotides: TGTGCCAGCTCACCATGGGCTAGCGGGAGACATCAAGAGACCCAGTACTTC. Amino acids: CASSPWASGRHQETQYF. The gene calls are TRBV18 and TRBJ2-5, with 10 nucleotides matching TRBD2. Germline trimming cut 2 bases from V and 2 bases from J; bases unmatched to any gene: 8. From germline, CDR1 is KGHSH and CDR2 LQKENI. The CDR3 has 17 residues.

This clone showed up just once. The chain couples TRBV6-5 to TRBJ2-2; D ambiguous. Germline V gives CDR1 MNHEY, CDR2 SVGAGI. CDR3 size: 15 residues. Trimming shortened V by 2 bases and J by 0 bases, and 7 bases separated the two germline ends. CDR3 nucleotides: TGTGCCAGCAGTTACGTGGGCACGAACACCGGGGAGCTGTTTTTT. Protein: CASSYVGTNTGELFF.

This clone appeared a single time. The J gene is TRBJ2-2, the V gene TRBV5-1; no definite D call. V lost 6 bases to trimming and J lost 6 bases, with 6 bases between them. CDR1 is SGHRS and CDR2 is YFSETQ in the germline V gene. The CDR3 covers 11 residues. For the CDR3, the DNA is TGCGCCAGCACCCTATCCGGGGAGCTGTTTTTT. Its translation is CASTLSGELFF.

The gene calls are TRBV29-1 and TRBJ1-4; 10 bases agree with TRBD1. The CDR3 runs 14 residues. V lost 4 bases and J lost 10; bases outside the gene matches: 9. The germline V gene encodes CDR1 SQVTM and CDR2 ANQGSEA. The CDR3 DNA follows: TGCAGCGTTGTAAAGACGACAGGGGGCCGAAAACTGTTTTTT. As protein: CSVVKTTGGRKLFF.

V and J are TRBV27 and TRBJ2-7, with TRBD1 as a possible D gene (6 bases). The CDR3 contains 13 residues. The V gene's germline CDR1 is MNHEY and CDR2 SMNVEV (reference sequence). Trimming pared 3 bases from V and 2 bases from J, leaving 8 bases between. The CDR3 region is CASSFNRAYEQYF. The CDR3 DNA follows: TGTGCCAGCAGTTTTAACAGGGCCTACGAGCAGTACTTC.

The chain links TRBV6-4 to TRBJ1-3; possibly TRBD1 for D (5 bases). The germline CDR1 and CDR2 sequences are MRHNA and SNTAGT. The CDR3 is 13 residues long. V dropped 8 bases and J dropped 8 bases, with 16 bases sitting between them. The CDR3 spells CASRDSPADTIYF. DNA for the CDR3: TGTGCCAGCCGGGACTCCCCGGCGGACACCATATATTTT.

The rearrangement uses TRBV6-1 and TRBJ2-3; 8 bases fit TRBD1. J lost 6 bases, V lost 8 bases, and 10 bases had no gene match. CDR1 MNHNS and CDR2 SASEGT come from the germline V gene. CDR3 length: 14 amino acids. Here the CDR3 reads CASSRQGASDTQYF. CDR3 in DNA: TGTGCCAGCTCTCGCCAGGGGGCATCTGATACGCAGTATTTT.

The gene calls are TRBV5-1 and TRBJ1-1, with D perhaps matching TRBD1 (5 bases). CDR1 SGHRS and CDR2 YFSETQ come from the germline V gene. The CDR3 loop spans 13 amino acids. Deletions cut 3 bases from V and 6 bases from J, with 12 bases between. CDR3 residues: CASSSGTDAEAFF. For the CDR3, the DNA is TGCGCCAGCAGCTCCGGGACGGACGCTGAAGCTTTCTTT.

This sequence joins TRBV19 and TRBJ2-7; D is unresolved. CDR3 length equals 15 residues. Trimming took off 3 bases at V and 0 bases at J, with 12 bases between the two ends. In germline, CDR1 is LNHDA, CDR2 SQIVND (reference sequence). DNA for the CDR3: TGTGCCAGTAGTATTGCCGCCGTCAGCTCCTACGAGCAGTACTTC. Residues: CASSIAAVSSYEQYF.

The V gene is TRBV2, the J gene TRBJ1-4; D gene uncertain. The length of the CDR3 is 14 residues. CDR1 and CDR2 (germline): SNHLY, FYNNEI. The germline V and J ends were trimmed by 8 bases and 2 bases, with 12 bases remaining between them. The CDR3 DNA reads as TGTGCCAGCCGAGCCGGCGGCACTAATGAAAAACTGTTTTTT. Translation gives CASRAGGTNEKLFF.

The V and J genes are TRBV19 and TRBJ2-1; either TRBD1 or TRBD2 may fit D (5 bases each). Trimming left V 0 bases short and J 10 bases short, with 16 bases between. The germline CDR1 and CDR2 sequences are LNHDA and SQIVND (reference sequence). The CDR3 covers 15 residues. CDR3 amino acids: CASSIESGPVSEQFF. DNA of the CDR3: TGTGCCAGTAGTATAGAATCGGGACCAGTCTCGGAGCAGTTCTTC. Combining the CDR3 with reference TRBV19 and TRBJ2-1 gives the whole variable domain DGGITQSPKYLFRKEGQNVTLSCEQNLNHDAMYWYRQDPGQGLRLIYYSQIVNDFQKGDIAEGYSVSREKKESFPLTVTSAQKNPTAFYLCASSIESGPVSEQFFGPGTRLTVL.

This clone turned up a few times. CDR3: CASSGAFLQHF. Here the CDR3 DNA reads TGTGCCAGTAGCGGGGCGTTCCTGCAGCATTTT. This chain links TRBV19 with TRBJ1-5, with a possible D match to TRBD1 (5 bases). Trimming stripped 6 bases from V and 13 bases from J, with 13 bases between. The CDR3 extends over 11 amino acids. Germline CDR1 is LNHDA and CDR2 is SQIVND (reference sequence). Variable domain in full (rest from reference TRBV19 and TRBJ1-5): DGGITQSPKYLFRKEGQNVTLSCEQNLNHDAMYWYRQDPGQGLRLIYYSQIVNDFQKGDIAEGYSVSREKKESFPLTVTSAQKNPTAFYLCASSGAFLQHFGDGTRLSIL.

J is TRBJ2-3 and V is TRBV2; D is undetermined. CDR1 and CDR2 (germline): SNHLY, FYNNEI. V dropped 7 bases and J dropped 2 bases, with 28 bases sitting between them. CDR3 size: 19 residues. CDR3 DNA sequence: TGTGCCAGCATCACACCCTGGGCGGCAGGAGCCTTATACACAGATACGCAGTATTTT. This gives the protein CASITPWAAGALYTDTQYF. Full variable domain (rest looked up from reference TRBV2 and TRBJ2-3): EPEVTQTPSHQVTQMGQEVILRCVPISNHLYFYWYRQILGQKVEFLVSFYNNEISEKSEIFDDQFSVERPDGSNFTLKIRSTKLEDSAMYFCASITPWAAGALYTDTQYFGPGTRLTVL.